The 19 T cell receptor beta chains reported below all come from one sample, sequenced in a study of cytomegalovirus exposure and HLA in healthy donors. The PCR ran on 60 Vbeta and 13 Jbeta primers. Some clones are missing from TCRdb's copy, which holds only in-frame ones; the method was immunoSEQ multiplex PCR. The table records approximately 70,000 clones, 80% to 90% of them present only once. The specimen sequenced was PBMCs. The receptors were gathered from a woman in her twenties or thirties in good health and CMV-seronegative.

This chain joins TRBV30 and TRBJ1-2; D perhaps matches TRBD1 (6 bases). This CDR3 is 11 amino acids long. The germline CDR1 and CDR2 sequences are GTSNPN and SVGIG (reference sequence). Trimming stripped 1 base from V and 7 bases from J, with 7 bases between. The CDR3 region is CAWSAGAGYTF. The CDR3 DNA sequence: TGTGCCTGGAGTGCAGGGGCTGGCTACACCTTC.

This chain connects TRBV11-3 to TRBJ2-2; no reliable D call. V was clipped by 5 bases and J by 7 bases, with 11 bases between them. This CDR3 is 13 amino acids long. Germline assignment: CDR1 SGHNT and CDR2 YENEEA. CDR3 coding DNA: TGTGCCAGCAGCCCCGCGGTACGCGGGGAGCTGTTTTTT. It yields the protein CASSPAVRGELFF.

The chain recombines TRBV4-3 with TRBJ2-1, with 9 nucleotides matching TRBD2. Germline CDR1 LGHNA, CDR2 YSLEER. This CDR3 spans 17 amino acids. The junction had 9 bases not matched to a gene; V was cut back by 5 bases and J by 1 base. This CDR3 reads CASSKGGSGGSYNEQFF. The CDR3 DNA is TGCGCCAGCAGCAAGGGTGGAAGCGGGGGGTCCTACAATGAGCAGTTCTTC.

The V call is TRBV7-2, the J call TRBJ1-5; 9 nucleotides agree with TRBD1. The germline V gene encodes CDR1 SGHTA and CDR2 FQGNSA. The CDR3 sequence is 14 residues long. The J segment lost 5 bases and the V segment lost 9 bases, leaving 8 bases of the junction unmatched. This CDR3 reads CARPDRGSDQPQHF. The CDR3 DNA is TGTGCCAGACCCGACAGGGGGAGTGATCAGCCCCAGCATTTT.

V is TRBV30 and J is TRBJ1-6; maybe TRBD1 (6 bases). From germline, CDR1 is GTSNPN and CDR2 SVGIG (reference sequence). The CDR3 is made up of 15 amino acids. The germline V and J ends were trimmed by 1 base and 0 bases, with 7 bases remaining between them. The chain's CDR3 is CAWSEDSSYNSPLHF. The CDR3 DNA reads TGTGCCTGGAGTGAGGACAGCTCCTATAATTCACCCCTCCACTTT.

This clone was found a few times. This chain connects TRBV9 to TRBJ2-1; TRBD1 aligns across 9 bases. Germline CDR1 is SGDLS and CDR2 is YYNGEE. With V trimmed by 0 bases and J by 9 bases, 4 bases remained unmatched. This CDR3 spans 14 amino acids. Here the CDR3 reads CASSVVQGAPEQFF. The CDR3 DNA is TGTGCCAGCAGCGTAGTACAGGGGGCGCCTGAGCAGTTCTTC.

The rearrangement joins TRBV5-1 to TRBJ2-3; tentative D call: TRBD1 (6 bases). Looked up from germline, CDR1 is SGHRS and CDR2 is YFSETQ. This CDR3 has 17 amino acids. V lost 4 bases, J lost 2 bases, and 20 bases lay in between. For the CDR3, the DNA is TGCGCCAGCAGCCTCGCCAGCCAGGGGCGGGTCACAGATACGCAGTATTTT. Amino acids: CASSLASQGRVTDTQYF.

V usage is TRBV15 and J usage is TRBJ1-5, with TRBD1 identical over 9 bases. Per germline, CDR1 LNHNV and CDR2 YYDKDF (reference sequence). This CDR3 has 15 residues. Losses at the gene ends were 3 bases for V and 2 bases for J; bases not matched to a gene: 2. As DNA, the CDR3 is TGTGCCACCAGCAGGGACAGGGGACGCAATCAGCCCCAGCATTTT. This gives the protein CATSRDRGRNQPQHF.

V gene TRBV10-1 combines with J gene TRBJ2-4; 11 bases agree with TRBD1. The CDR3 is 20 amino acids. Trimming removed 6 bases from V and 0 bases from J; junction bases left unmatched: 16. Germline assignment: CDR1 WNHNN and CDR2 SYGVQD (reference sequence). The CDR3 spells CASRGNPGQGDTLAKNIQYF. The CDR3 nucleotides read TGCGCCAGCAGAGGGAACCCGGGACAGGGGGATACTTTAGCCAAAAACATTCAGTACTTC.

This chain links TRBV5-1 with TRBJ2-7, with 8 bases aligning to TRBD1. CDR1 and CDR2 from the germline V gene are SGHRS and YFSETQ. The junction had 10 bases not matched to a gene; V was cut back by 5 bases and J by 3 bases. CDR3 length: 15 amino acids. DNA for the CDR3: TGCGCCAGCAGGAACGACAGGGGCGACAACTACGAGCAGTACTTC. Translated, it gives CASRNDRGDNYEQYF.

The chain employs TRBV11-3 and TRBJ2-5; a weak D match, TRBD2 (5 bases). Germline V gives CDR1 SGHNT, CDR2 YENEEA. The CDR3 consists of 13 residues. V lost 0 bases to trimming and J lost 7 bases, with 9 bases between them. As DNA, the CDR3 is TGTGCCAGCAGCTTAGACGTAGGAGGGACCCAGTACTTC. It codes for CASSLDVGGTQYF.

The chain is built from TRBV28 and TRBJ2-7; TRBD1 agrees at 7 bases. The length of the CDR3 is 15 residues. In germline, CDR1 is MDHEN, CDR2 SYDVKM. The V segment lost 7 bases and the J segment 0 bases; nucleotides outside the gene matches: 9. The DNA for the CDR3 is TGTGCCAGCATCTCCCCGACAGGGTCCTCCTACGAGCAGTACTTC. Translated: CASISPTGSSYEQYF.

The chain combines TRBV5-4 with TRBJ2-7; TRBD2 is a possible D gene (7 bases). Germline V gives CDR1 SGHNT, CDR2 YYREEE (reference sequence). V was clipped by 0 bases and J by 5 bases, with 21 bases between them. The CDR3 totals 17 residues. The CDR3 is CASSLVVLLGGADEQYF. The DNA for the CDR3 is TGTGCCAGCAGCTTGGTGGTTTTATTGGGGGGGGCCGACGAGCAGTACTTC.

The V gene is TRBV5-4, the J gene TRBJ2-1; 8 bases agree with TRBD2. Unmatched junction bases numbered 5, after V lost 9 bases and J lost 0 bases. CDR1 is SGHNT, CDR2 YYREEE, per germline (reference sequence). The CDR3 is 14 residues long. The chain's CDR3 is CAMQRGSSYNEQFF. The CDR3 coding sequence is TGTGCCATGCAGCGGGGGAGCTCCTACAATGAGCAGTTCTTC.

V is TRBV6-6 and J is TRBJ1-3; D uncertain. The CDR3 length is 13 residues. Trimming removed 5 bases from V and 4 bases from J, with 9 bases in between. Germline-derived CDR1 and CDR2 are MNHNY and SVGAGI (reference sequence). The CDR3 is CASSGEAGNTIYF. For the CDR3, the DNA is TGTGCCAGCAGTGGCGAGGCAGGAAACACCATATATTTT.

This clone was counted between two and nine times. The chain links TRBV21-1 to TRBJ1-6; TRBD1 is the table's D call and was not checked against the DNA. TRBV21-1 is described as a pseudogene. The length of the CDR3 is 17 residues. CDR3 sequence reads: CASSKVEEGQYNSPLHF. The CDR3 DNA is TGTGCCAGCAGCAAAGTAGAAGAAGGACAGTATAATTCACCCCTCCACTTT.

This chain connects TRBV29-1 to TRBJ2-1; TRBD1 aligns across 8 bases. CDR1 and CDR2 (germline): SQVTM, ANQGSEA. The CDR3 is 14 residues long. Trimming cost V 4 bases and J 10 bases; bases outside gene matches: 12. The CDR3 sequence is CSVVGQGAGEEQFF. CDR3 in DNA: TGCAGCGTTGTCGGGCAGGGGGCCGGTGAGGAGCAGTTCTTC.

The chain recombines TRBV5-4 with TRBJ1-1, with a possible D match to TRBD1 (6 bases). There are 14 residues in the CDR3. Trimming pared 4 bases from V and 2 bases from J, leaving 12 bases between. Germline V gene lookup returns CDR1 SGHNT and CDR2 YYREEE (reference sequence). CDR3 sequence reads: CASSMLQGNTEAFF. The DNA for the CDR3 is TGTGCCAGCAGCATGCTACAGGGAAACACTGAAGCTTTCTTT.

The chain employs TRBV11-2 and TRBJ2-2, with 8 positions matching TRBD2. J was trimmed by 8 bases and V by 5 bases; bases with no gene match: 7. CDR1 and CDR2 (germline): SGHAT, FQNNGV. The CDR3 extends over 14 amino acids. CDR3 coding DNA: TGTGCCAGCAGCCCGGGGGGGCCGAAAGGGGAGCTGTTTTTT. It is translated as CASSPGGPKGELFF.